This T cell receptor beta chain originates from a study of early T cells in non-severe SARS-CoV-2 infection. The V end lost 4 bases, the J end lost 11 bases, and 17 bases lay between the germline ends. CDR3 size: 13 residues. Germline V lookup: CDR1 MGHDK, CDR2 SYGVNS. Study results and limitations: There was a bias toward anti-spike CD8 responses in VDJdb matching, which missed private and CD4 specificities.

There are many counts of this clonotype. Its antigen is currently unknown. Researchers attached unique molecular identifiers to individual cDNA molecules. MiXCR, run by TCRdb on the 5' RACE reads, gives a single entry per CDR3 protein. The table has roughly 83,000 distinct CDR3 sequences, 12% seen once; the top ten hold 4% to 4.5%. This sequence originates from an adult who was a healthcare worker with PCR-confirmed SARS-CoV-2 infection or an uninfected control (not recorded which). Specimen: whole blood, collected at baseline. V is TRBV25-1 and J is TRBJ1-1; D uncertain. CDR3: CASSAPQRRQAFF. The CDR3, as DNA: TGTGCCAGCAGTGCCCCCCAAAGGAGGCAGGCTTTCTTT.